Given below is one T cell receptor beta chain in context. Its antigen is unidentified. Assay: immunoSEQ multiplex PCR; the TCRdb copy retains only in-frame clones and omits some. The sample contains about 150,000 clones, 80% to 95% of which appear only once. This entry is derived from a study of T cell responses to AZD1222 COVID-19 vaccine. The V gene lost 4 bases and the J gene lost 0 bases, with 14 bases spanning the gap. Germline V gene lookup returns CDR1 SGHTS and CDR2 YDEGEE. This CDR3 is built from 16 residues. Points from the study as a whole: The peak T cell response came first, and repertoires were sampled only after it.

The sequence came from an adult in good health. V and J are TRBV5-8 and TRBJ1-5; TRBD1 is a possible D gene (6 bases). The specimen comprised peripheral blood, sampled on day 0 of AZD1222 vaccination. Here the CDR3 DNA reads TGTGCCAGCAGCCCCGGGACAACCTATAGCAATCAGCCCCAGCATTTT. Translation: CASSPGTTYSNQPQHF.